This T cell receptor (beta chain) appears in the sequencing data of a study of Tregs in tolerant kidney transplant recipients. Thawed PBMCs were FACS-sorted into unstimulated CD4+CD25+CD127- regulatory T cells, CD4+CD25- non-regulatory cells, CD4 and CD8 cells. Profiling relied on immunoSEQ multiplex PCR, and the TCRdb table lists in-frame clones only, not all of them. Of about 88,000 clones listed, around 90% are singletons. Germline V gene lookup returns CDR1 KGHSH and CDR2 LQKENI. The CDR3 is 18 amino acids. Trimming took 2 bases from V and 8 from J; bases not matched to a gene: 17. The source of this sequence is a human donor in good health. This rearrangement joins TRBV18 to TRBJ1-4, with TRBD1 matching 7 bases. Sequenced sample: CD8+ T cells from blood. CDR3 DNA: TGTGCCAGCTCACCATCGAGCACAAGGAGGGACAGCTTCGAAAAACTGTTTTTT. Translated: CASSPSSTRRDSFEKLFF.